Below, 9 T cell receptor beta chains from the same sample are listed, as sequenced in a study of cytotoxic CD8 clonotypes in ibrutinib-treated CLL. Method: immunoSEQ multiplex PCR; TCRdb's copy keeps in-frame clones and lacks some. The sample holds about 130,000 clones, roughly three quarters seen once. Sample: PBMCs, taken after 12 months of ibrutinib treatment. Receptors were obtained from a human donor with chronic lymphocytic leukemia.

This clone was detected only a few times. The V call is TRBV20-1, the J call TRBJ2-7; D not certain. CDR1 is DFQATT, CDR2 SNEGSKA, per germline (reference sequence). The V end lost 5 bases, the J end lost 2 bases, and 7 bases lay between the germline ends. This CDR3 has 11 residues. The CDR3 reads CSAAQAYEQYF. The CDR3 bases are TGCAGTGCTGCCCAGGCCTACGAGCAGTACTTC.

This clone was detected once. The V call is TRBV7-6, the J call TRBJ1-1, with D uncertain. Trimming removed 5 bases at V and 1 base at J, with 8 bases between. CDR3 size: 13 residues. Germline CDR1 and CDR2: SGHVS and FNYEAQ. The CDR3 region is CASSQDWNTEAFF. The DNA of the CDR3 is TGTGCCAGCAGCCAGGACTGGAACACTGAAGCTTTCTTT.

CDR3 coding DNA: TGTGCCACCAGCAGAGCCCTTAAGATTGGCGAGCAGTACTTC. As protein: CATSRALKIGEQYF. The V gene is TRBV15, the J gene TRBJ2-7; D remains ambiguous. V gave up 1 base and J gave up 6 bases, with 13 bases separating them. The CDR3 is made up of 14 amino acids. The V gene's germline CDR1 is LNHNV and CDR2 YYDKDF (reference sequence).

This clone came up a few times. This chain uses TRBV30 with TRBJ1-2; no clear D gene. Germline V CDR1 and CDR2: GTSNPN, SVGIG (reference sequence). This CDR3 has 13 residues. Trimming pared 1 base from V and 6 bases from J, leaving 12 bases between. This CDR3 reads CAWSGAGLDGYTF. CDR3 sequence (DNA): TGTGCCTGGAGTGGAGCCGGGTTGGATGGCTACACCTTC. The variable domain in full, completed from reference TRBV30 and TRBJ1-2, reads SQTIHQWPATLVQPVGSPLSLECTVEGTSNPNLYWYRQAAGRGLQLLFYSVGIGQISSEVPQNLSASRPQDRQFILSSKKLLLSDSGFYLCAWSGAGLDGYTFGSGTRLTVV.

J is TRBJ2-2 and V is TRBV11-2; TRBD1 matches at 7 bases. This CDR3 has 14 residues. Trimming took 6 bases from V and 3 from J; bases not matched to a gene: 4. CDR1 is SGHAT, CDR2 FQNNGV, per germline. The CDR3: CASSYRGDTGELFF. Here the CDR3 DNA reads TGTGCCAGCAGTTACAGGGGCGACACCGGGGAGCTGTTTTTT.

The CDR3 spells CASSPPGTNYGYTF. Here the CDR3 DNA reads TGTGCCAGCAGCCCCCCGGGAACAAACTATGGCTACACCTTC. The gene calls are TRBV9 and TRBJ1-2; D ambiguous. From germline, CDR1 is SGDLS and CDR2 YYNGEE. Trimming stripped 4 bases from V and 2 bases from J, with 12 bases between. This CDR3 spans 14 amino acids.

This clone has a handful of counts. The chain is built from TRBV7-6 and TRBJ1-1, with a weak D call TRBD1 (5 bases). V was trimmed by 1 base and J by 0 bases, leaving 12 bases between them. Germline V lookup: CDR1 SGHVS, CDR2 FNYEAQ. This CDR3 has 16 residues. The DNA for the CDR3 is TGTGCCAGCAGCTTAGATTTGGGGGGAATGAACACTGAAGCTTTCTTT. It codes for CASSLDLGGMNTEAFF. The full variable domain, in which reference TRBV7-6 and TRBJ1-1 provide the parts outside the CDR3, is GAGVSQSPRYKVTKRGQDVALRCDPISGHVSLYWYRQALGQGPEFLTYFNYEAQQDKSGLPNDRFSAERPEGSISTLTIQRTEQRDSAMYRCASSLDLGGMNTEAFFGQGTRLTVV.

This clone was seen more than once but under ten times. The V gene is TRBV19, the J gene TRBJ2-7, with TRBD2 identical over 7 bases. This CDR3 is 15 amino acids long. V shed 1 base and J 3 bases; nucleotides not matched to a gene: 6. The germline gives CDR1 LNHDA, CDR2 SQIVND (reference sequence). CDR3 in DNA: TGTGCCAGTAGTATAGGCGGCGGGAGTTACTACGAGCAGTACTTC. Its translation is CASSIGGGSYYEQYF.

This clone has just one count. CDR3 sequence (DNA): TGTGCCAGCAGCTCGACAGGGGGTAGCATGTTTCAGCCCCAGCATTTT. It encodes CASSSTGGSMFQPQHF. The chain carries TRBV5-8 and TRBJ1-5; 9 bases agree with TRBD1. This CDR3 region has 16 residues. J gave up 6 bases and V 3 bases, and 10 bases lay outside the gene matches. CDR1 SGHTS and CDR2 YDEGEE come from the germline V gene.